A selection of T cell receptor beta chains follows, all from one sample in a study of T cell responses to AZD1222 COVID-19 vaccine. TCRdb keeps only in-frame clones here, not all; method: immunoSEQ multiplex PCR. The sample yields 150,000 or so clones, 92% seen once. The sequences come from peripheral blood, collected 28 days after the second AZD1222 dose. The receptors derive from an adult who received the AZD1222 COVID-19 vaccine. The CDR3 runs from the conserved cysteine through the conserved F or W. Fields, in order: V gene, D gene, J gene, clone size, CDR3 length, CDR3 DNA, CDR3 protein. D genes are given only for firm matches. Clone size is shown for a subset of rows, as once, few, many or a class of expanded clone.

V gene: TRBV5-6
D gene: TRBD2
J gene: TRBJ2-2
clone size: few
CDR3 length: 15
CDR3 DNA: TGTGCCAGCACCCTAGCGGGGGATAACACCGGGGAGCTGTTTTTT
CDR3 protein: CASTLAGDNTGELFF

V gene: TRBV10-3
D gene: TRBD1
J gene: TRBJ2-7
clone size: few
CDR3 length: 16
CDR3 DNA: TGTGCCATCAGCCTCGATGGACAGGGGAGTATCAACGAGCAGTACTTC
CDR3 protein: CAISLDGQGSINEQYF

V gene: TRBV7-8
D gene: NA
J gene: TRBJ1-1
clone size: NA
CDR3 length: 13
CDR3 DNA: TGTGCCAGCAGCCTATCTACAGGGACTGAAGCTTTCTTT
CDR3 protein: CASSLSTGTEAFF

V gene: TRBV5-1
D gene: NA
J gene: TRBJ2-7
clone size: NA
CDR3 length: 13
CDR3 DNA: TGCGCCAGCAGCCCGGGGGCAGGGACAGAGCAGTACTTC
CDR3 protein: CASSPGAGTEQYF

V gene: TRBV11-3
D gene: NA
J gene: TRBJ2-2
clone size: NA
CDR3 length: 13
CDR3 DNA: TGTGCCAGCAGTTCGGAAGGGGCCGGGGAGCTGTTTTTT
CDR3 protein: CASSSEGAGELFF

V gene: TRBV3-1/TRBV3-2
D gene: NA
J gene: TRBJ1-3
clone size: NA
CDR3 length: 15
CDR3 DNA: TGTGCCAGCAGCCAAGAGGAGATCGCTGGAAACACCATATATTTT
CDR3 protein: CASSQEEIAGNTIYF

V gene: TRBV19
D gene: NA
J gene: TRBJ1-4
clone size: NA
CDR3 length: 14
CDR3 DNA: TGTGCCAGTTCAGGAGTTGCAACTAATGAAAAACTGTTTTTT
CDR3 protein: CASSGVATNEKLFF

V gene: TRBV18
D gene: NA
J gene: TRBJ2-1
clone size: NA
CDR3 length: 16
CDR3 DNA: TGTGCCAGCTCACCAAGGGGCACAAACACCTACAATGAGCAGTTCTTC
CDR3 protein: CASSPRGTNTYNEQFF

V gene: TRBV5-1
D gene: NA
J gene: TRBJ1-6
clone size: NA
CDR3 length: 14
CDR3 DNA: TGCGCCAGCAGCTCTTTGGGACATAATTCACCCCTCCACTTT
CDR3 protein: CASSSLGHNSPLHF

V gene: TRBV4-1
D gene: NA
J gene: TRBJ1-1
clone size: NA
CDR3 length: 14
CDR3 DNA: TGCGCCAGCAGCCTCAGGAGCGTCGACACTGAAGCTTTCTTT
CDR3 protein: CASSLRSVDTEAFF